Listed below are T cell receptor beta chains from one sample, sequenced in a study of cytomegalovirus exposure and HLA in healthy donors. Using immunoSEQ multiplex PCR, the repertoire was profiled, and TCRdb retains in-frame clones only, with some absent. The sample table includes some 70,000 clones. The specimen was PBMCs. The receptors shown here come from a boy younger than 18 in good health and CMV-seronegative. The CDR3 runs from the conserved cysteine through the conserved F or W. A D gene is named only where the DNA matches it firmly.

16 | TRBJ1-6 | NA | TRBV9 | TGTGCCAGCAGCGTAGCTACGAGGGTTGGGGATTCACCCCTCCACTTT | CASSVATRVGDSPLHF
14 | TRBJ2-1 | TRBD2 | TRBV30 | TGTGCCTGGAGTGTCTCTAGCGGGGTCAATGAGCAGTTCTTC | CAWSVSSGVNEQFF
17 | TRBJ2-5 | TRBD2 | TRBV7-9 | TGTGCCAGCAGCTTTGCGGAACAGCGGGGGATCCAAGAGACCCAGTACTTC | CASSFAEQRGIQETQYF
15 | TRBJ2-1 | NA | TRBV9 | TGTGCCAGCAGCGTAGATGGCGGGAAGTACAATGAGCAGTTCTTC | CASSVDGGKYNEQFF
13 | TRBJ2-5 | NA | TRBV18 | TGTGCCAGCTCCGGTTCTACCCAAGAGACCCAGTACTTC | CASSGSTQETQYF
15 | TRBJ1-5 | TRBD1 | TRBV4-2 | TGTGCCAGCAGCGAACACGACAGGGAAAATCAGCCCCAGCATTTT | CASSEHDRENQPQHF
15 | TRBJ1-1 | TRBD1 | TRBV30 | TGTGCCGGGACCAGGGGGCCCATGAGGAACACTGAAGCTTTCTTT | CAGTRGPMRNTEAFF
14 | TRBJ1-1 | NA | TRBV30 | TGTGCCTGGAGTGTCCGAGTCTTGGACAGTGGGGCTTTCTTT | CAWSVRVLDSGAFF
15 | TRBJ2-1 | NA | TRBV29-1 | TGCAGCGTTGAACCTCTAAGTGAAGTCGACAATGAGCAGTTCTTC | CSVEPLSEVDNEQFF
14 | TRBJ1-6 | NA | TRBV4-1 | TGCGCCAGCAGCCACGGCTCCTATAATTCACCCCTCCACTTT | CASSHGSYNSPLHF
13 | TRBJ1-1 | NA | TRBV7-3 | TGTGCCAGCAAAGAAGGAGTTAACACTGAAGCTTTCTTT | CASKEGVNTEAFF
14 | TRBJ2-5 | NA | TRBV6-1 | TGTGCCAGCGCCCAGGGGCGGTCACAAGAGACCCAGTACTTC | CASAQGRSQETQYF
16 | TRBJ2-1 | NA | TRBV5-5 | TGTGCCAGCAGCTCCCGGGGGGCCGCTGGCTACAATGAGCAGTTCTTC | CASSSRGAAGYNEQFF
14 | TRBJ2-5 | NA | TRBV11-3 | TGTGCCAGCAGCCACAGTAGGGGCCAAGAGACCCAGTACTTC | CASSHSRGQETQYF
16 | TRBJ1-3 | NA | TRBV5-5 | TGTGCCAGCAGCTTTGGTCAGATCGTCTCTGGAAACACCATATATTTT | CASSFGQIVSGNTIYF
15 | TRBJ2-7 | TRBD1 | TRBV6-1 | TGTGCCAGCAGTCAGACAGGGGTCCTCTCCTACGAGCAGTACTTC | CASSQTGVLSYEQYF
14 | TRBJ1-1 | NA | TRBV5-5 | TGTGCCAGCAGCCCCGGACTGATGAACACTGAAGCTTTCTTT | CASSPGLMNTEAFF
16 | TRBJ1-2 | TRBD1 | TRBV6-1 | TGTGCCAGCAGTGAAATGGTCCTAAACAGGGGGGATGGCTACACCTTC | CASSEMVLNRGDGYTF
14 | TRBJ1-2 | TRBD1 | TRBV7-9 | TGTGCCAGCAGCTTAGACAGGGGGAACTATGGCTACACCTTC | CASSLDRGNYGYTF
14 | TRBJ1-1 | NA | TRBV4-1 | TGCGCCAGCAGCCAAGATGGTCGAGGTACTGAAGCTTTCTTT | CASSQDGRGTEAFF
15 | TRBJ1-1 | NA | TRBV11-2 | TGTGCCAGTAGACCTTACGACAGGCAGTCGGCTGAAGCTTTCTTT | CASRPYDRQSAEAFF
16 | TRBJ1-1 | NA | TRBV18 | TGTGCCAGCTCACCACTTGATCCAGGCATTAACACTGAAGCTTTCTTT | CASSPLDPGINTEAFF
15 | TRBJ1-5 | NA | TRBV7-2 | TGTGCCAGCAGCTTGGTACGGGGAGGGGATCAGCCCCAGCATTTT | CASSLVRGGDQPQHF
14 | TRBJ1-1 | NA | TRBV6-5 | TGTGCCAGCAGTCTAACAGGGAGGAACACTGAAGCTTTCTTT | CASSLTGRNTEAFF